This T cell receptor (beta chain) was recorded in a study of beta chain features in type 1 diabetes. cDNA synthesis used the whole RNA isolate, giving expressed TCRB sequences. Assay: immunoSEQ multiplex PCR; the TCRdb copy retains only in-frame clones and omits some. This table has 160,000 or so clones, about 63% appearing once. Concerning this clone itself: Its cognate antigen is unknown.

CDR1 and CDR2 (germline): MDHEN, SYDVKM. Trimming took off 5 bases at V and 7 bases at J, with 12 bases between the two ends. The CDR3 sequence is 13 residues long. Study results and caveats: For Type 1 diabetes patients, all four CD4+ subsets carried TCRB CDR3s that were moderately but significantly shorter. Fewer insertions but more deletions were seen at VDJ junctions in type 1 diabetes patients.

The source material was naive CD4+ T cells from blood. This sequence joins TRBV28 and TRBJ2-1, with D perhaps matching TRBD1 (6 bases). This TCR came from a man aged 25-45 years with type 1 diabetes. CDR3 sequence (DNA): TGTGCCAGCAGTCCCCTACAGGGAAATGAGCAGTTCTTC. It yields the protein CASSPLQGNEQFF.